What follows describes a single T cell receptor beta chain. The data derive from a study of blood T cell repertoires in COVID-19. In the study overall: The samples span acute and convalescent COVID-19 from the United States, Italy and Spain. PBMCs, B-cell-depleted T cells, or T cells provided the cDNA or gDNA that made up the material.

In the authors' workflow: Estimated nucleated cell counts came from reference gene primer amplification. The table came from immunoSEQ multiplex PCR; TCRdb's copy has only in-frame clones and leaves some out. The DNA gave D and trimming, while V, J and clone size come from that table. Among some 45,000 clones listed, 70% to 85% were seen once. The CDR3 consists of 14 residues. Germline CDR1 reads MGHRA; CDR2 reads YSYEKL. V was pared by 3 bases and J by 7 bases, with 12 bases between. J is TRBJ1-4 and V is TRBV4-1; no clear D. Sequenced sample: peripheral blood. This TCR came from a man in his 60s with acute or convalescent COVID-19. CDR3 coding DNA: TGCGCCAGCAGCCACCCTACCGGTAGTGAAAAACTGTTTTTT. Its protein is CASSHPTGSEKLFF.